The 8 T cell receptor beta chains reported below all come from one sample, sequenced in a study of control samples from healthy donors and cancer patients. Only in-frame clones appear in the TCRdb table, and some are missing; sequencing was by immunoSEQ multiplex PCR. This sample has around 180,000 clones, with approximately 94% found just once. The sequenced sample consisted of blood. Receptor source: a woman aged 18-29 years in good health.

The chain uses TRBV5-6 and TRBJ2-1; 10 bases match TRBD2. The CDR3 extends over 17 amino acids. Germline V gives CDR1 SGHDT, CDR2 YYEEEE. Losses at the gene ends were 1 base for V and 3 bases for J; bases not matched to a gene: 7. The CDR3 coding sequence is TGTGCCAGCAGCTTGAGTCTTGGACTAGCGGACTACAATGAGCAGTTCTTC. Translation gives CASSLSLGLADYNEQFF.

The CDR3 sequence is CASSPRTRGINEQFF. The DNA of the CDR3 is TGTGCCAGCAGCCCTCGGACTAGAGGAATCAATGAGCAGTTCTTC. This rearrangement joins TRBV9 to TRBJ2-1; 7 bases match TRBD2. The CDR3 loop spans 15 amino acids. With 4 bases clipped from V and 6 bases from J, the junction kept 10 bases outside the gene matches. Germline V gives CDR1 SGDLS, CDR2 YYNGEE.

The chain combines TRBV2 with TRBJ1-2, with 8 bases aligning to TRBD1. The CDR3 is made up of 15 amino acids. CDR1 is SNHLY and CDR2 is FYNNEI in the germline V gene. V lost 6 bases and J lost 6; bases outside the gene matches: 12. This chain's CDR3 is CASSTGGARVDGYTF. The CDR3 nucleotides read TGTGCCAGCAGCACAGGGGGGGCGAGGGTCGATGGCTACACCTTC.

The V call is TRBV5-6, the J call TRBJ1-2; D unclear. V was trimmed by 5 bases and J by 6 bases, leaving 20 bases between them. CDR3 length: 15 amino acids. Germline CDR1 and CDR2: SGHDT and YYEEEE. Written as DNA, the CDR3 is TGTGCCAGCAGTTCCCTTATGGTCGGAGGCCATGGCTACACCTTC. Protein product: CASSSLMVGGHGYTF.

This chain uses TRBV6-2 or TRBV6-3 with TRBJ1-2; TRBD1 agrees at 7 bases. The CDR3 sequence is 14 residues long. Germline CDR1 is MNHEY and CDR2 is SVGEGT. The V gene end was trimmed by 2 bases and the J gene end by 1 base; junction bases not matched to a gene: 1. CDR3 in amino acids: CASSYDRVNYGYTF. The CDR3 bases are TGTGCCAGCAGTTACGACAGGGTTAACTATGGCTACACCTTC.

CDR3 loop: CASDRVGNNQPQHF. DNA for the CDR3: TGTGCCAGCGACAGGGTCGGGAACAATCAGCCCCAGCATTTT. J is TRBJ1-5 and V is TRBV5-8, with 7 bases that match TRBD1. Germline CDR1 and CDR2: SGHTS and YDEGEE. J lost 3 bases, V lost 7 bases, and 7 bases had no gene match. CDR3 length: 14 residues. Based on the CDR3 plus reference TRBV5-8 and TRBJ1-5, the full variable domain is EAGVTQSPTHLIKTRGQQATLRCSPISGHTSVYWYQQALGLGLQFLLWYDEGEERNRGNFPPRFSGRQFPNYSSELNVNALELEDSALYLCASDRVGNNQPQHFGDGTRLSIL.

The rearrangement joins TRBV7-3 to TRBJ2-7; TRBD2 matches at 7 bases. CDR1 is SGHTA, CDR2 FQGTGA, per germline. V dropped 1 base and J dropped 7; count of bases not matched to a gene: 4. CDR3 length: 13 amino acids. CDR3 amino acids: CASSLNAGEEQYF. CDR3 nucleotide sequence: TGTGCCAGCAGCTTAAATGCGGGGGAAGAGCAGTACTTC.

In this sample, this clone turned up once. This chain joins TRBV28 and TRBJ1-2, with 12 bases that match TRBD1. Germline V gives CDR1 MDHEN, CDR2 SYDVKM. J lost 8 bases, V lost 8 bases, and 6 bases had no gene match. The CDR3 consists of 13 residues. The CDR3 region has the DNA TGTGCCAGCCTCCTGGGGACAGGGGGCGGCTACACCTTC. This encodes CASLLGTGGGYTF.